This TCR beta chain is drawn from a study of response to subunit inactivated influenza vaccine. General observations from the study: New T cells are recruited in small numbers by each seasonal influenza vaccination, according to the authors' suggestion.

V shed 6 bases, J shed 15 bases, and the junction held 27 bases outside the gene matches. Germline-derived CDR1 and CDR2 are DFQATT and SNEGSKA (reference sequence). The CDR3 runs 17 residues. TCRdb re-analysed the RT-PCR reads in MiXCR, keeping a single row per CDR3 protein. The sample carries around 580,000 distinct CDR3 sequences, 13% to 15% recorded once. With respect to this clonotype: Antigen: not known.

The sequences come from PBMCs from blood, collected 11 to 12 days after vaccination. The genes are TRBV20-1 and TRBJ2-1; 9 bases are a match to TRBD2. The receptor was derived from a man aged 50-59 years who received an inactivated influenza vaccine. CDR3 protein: CSARLLSSSNLAGLRFF. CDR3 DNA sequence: TGCAGTGCCCGACTTCTAAGTTCGTCCAATCTAGCGGGACTGCGGTTCTTC.